Following are 5 T cell receptor beta chains from one sample sequenced in a study of T-cell reconstitution after alpha-beta-depleted transplantation in children. A TCRbeta library incorporating unique molecular identifiers was prepared. TCRdb redid the calling of the PCR reads with MiXCR, one entry per CDR3 protein. The sample shows around 600,000 distinct CDR3 sequences, 16% of them seen only once. The material sequenced was PBMCs from the stem cell graft donor, taken from the stem cell graft. All receptors come from a human donor who donated a stem cell graft to a child with acute myeloid leukemia.

This clonotype was seen only a few times. The chain has TRBV15 and TRBJ1-4; D remains unclear. The CDR3 is made up of 14 amino acids. V was pared by 0 bases and J by 0 bases, with 2 bases between. Germline CDR1 is LNHNV and CDR2 is YYDKDF (reference sequence). CDR3 DNA sequence: TGTGCCACCAGCAGAGATGCAACTAATGAAAAACTGTTTTTT. As protein: CATSRDATNEKLFF.

The chain recombines TRBV12-3 or TRBV12-4 with TRBJ1-5; D remains ambiguous. The CDR3 is 15 residues long. Trimming stripped 3 bases from V and 2 bases from J, with 11 bases between. CDR3 amino acids: CASSFTGLGNQPQHF. CDR3 sequence (DNA): TGTGCCAGCAGTTTTACCGGGCTGGGCAATCAGCCCCAGCATTTT.

This sequence joins TRBV4-1 and TRBJ1-5; D not certain. Germline loops: CDR1 MGHRA, CDR2 YSYEKL. This CDR3 is 14 amino acids long. Trimming pared 1 base from V and 2 bases from J, leaving 6 bases between. DNA for the CDR3: TGCGCCAGCAGCCAAGCTGAGGGCAATCAGCCCCAGCATTTT. Its protein is CASSQAEGNQPQHF.

This clonotype was counted at least ten times. The genes are TRBV6-5 and TRBJ2-1, with 10 bases matching TRBD1. Germline V gene data show CDR1 as MNHEY and CDR2 as SVGAGI. V shed 6 bases and J 6 bases; nucleotides not matched to a gene: 5. This CDR3 is 14 amino acids long. The CDR3 DNA reads TGTGCCAGCAGAGCCGGGACAGGGGTCAATGAGCAGTTCTTC. Its translation: CASRAGTGVNEQFF.

This clonotype was recorded a few times. The chain is built from TRBV24-1 and TRBJ1-4, with a tentative D call TRBD1 (5 bases). The CDR3 is 14 amino acids. Trimming shortened V by 5 bases and J by 8 bases, and 14 bases separated the two germline ends. Germline CDR1 reads KGHDR; CDR2 reads SFDVKD. The CDR3 loop is CATSASGAGEKLFF. CDR3 sequence (DNA): TGTGCCACCAGTGCGTCCGGGGCGGGAGAAAAACTGTTTTTT.